The rows below give T cell receptor beta chains drawn from one sample of a study of regulatory T cells in long-lasting Graves disease. MiXCR was run by TCRdb on the multiplex PCR reads, yielding one entry per CDR3 protein. The sample lists 550,000 to 650,000 distinct CDR3 sequences; about 16% were seen once. These sequences were also reported in another study, on T cells in Graves' hyperthyroidism and ophthalmopathy.

Specimen: peripheral blood mononuclear cells (PBMCs), collected at new diagnosis, from a patient treated with antithyroid drugs. These receptors all stem from a man between 18 and 29 years old with Graves disease. The CDR3 runs from the conserved cysteine through the conserved F or W. Each record gives: V gene, D gene, clone size, J gene, CDR3 DNA, CDR3 protein. The D gene is left open where the match is weak. Rows may omit the clone size; those that give it use once, few, many or a size class.

TRBV7-3	NA	NA	TRBJ2-2	TGTGCCAGCAGCTTAAGTTCCGGGACCGGGGAGCTGTTTTTT	CASSLSSGTGELFF
TRBV12-3/TRBV12-4	TRBD2	many	TRBJ2-1	TGTGCCAGTTCCCCAGCGGGAATAAGCTCCTACAATGAGCAGTTCTTC	CASSPAGISSYNEQFF
TRBV4-1	NA	few	TRBJ2-3	TGCGCCAGCAGCCAAGATAAGGCGACTGGGGGGACAGATACGCAGTATTTT	CASSQDKATGGTDTQYF
TRBV11-3	TRBD2	NA	TRBJ2-2	TGTGCCAGCAGTAGGACTAGCGAGAACACCGGGGAGCTGTTTTTT	CASSRTSENTGELFF
TRBV7-2	TRBD2	NA	TRBJ2-2	TGCGCCAGCGGGAGAAGCACCGGGGAGCTGTTTTTT	CASGRSTGELFF
TRBV18	NA	few	TRBJ1-1	TGTGCCAGCTCACGGGAAACAGGCGTTGACGCTTTCTTT	CASSRETGVDAFF
TRBV2	NA	many	TRBJ2-1	TGTGCCAGCACCCCGGTTGAGGGTGGCTCCTACAATGAGCAGTTCTTC	CASTPVEGGSYNEQFF
TRBV20-1	NA	NA	TRBJ2-6	TGCAGTGCTAGGGACCGGAGGTCTGGGGCCAACGTCCTGACTTTC	CSARDRRSGANVLTF
TRBV24-1	NA	NA	TRBJ2-1	TGTGCCACCAGTGAGACACTCAATACACGAGGAGACAATGAGCAGTTCTTC	CATSETLNTRGDNEQFF
TRBV6-1	TRBD1	NA	TRBJ2-7	TGTGCCAGCAGTGAAGCGTCAAAAGGGACAGCTTACGAGCAGTACTTC	CASSEASKGTAYEQYF
TRBV7-3	TRBD1	NA	TRBJ2-5	TGTGCCAGCAGCTCGTTACAGGGGGAGACCCAGTACTTC	CASSSLQGETQYF
TRBV6-2/TRBV6-3	TRBD2	few	TRBJ2-1	TGTGCCAGCAGACGGGGCCCGGGGGGGGGCTCCTACAATGAGCAGTTCTTC	CASRRGPGGGSYNEQFF
TRBV10-3	NA	NA	TRBJ2-7	TGTGCCATCAGTGAGGGACAAACTCGAGGGTACGAGCAGTACTTC	CAISEGQTRGYEQYF